This T cell receptor beta chain was sequenced during a study of cytomegalovirus exposure and HLA in healthy donors. Study observations and caveats: When analyzed later, a missense DCLRE1C variant was found to be linked to TCR beta V- and J-gene trimming. In a later analysis, across HLA loci, associated TCR counts were highest for DRB1, lowest for HLA-C. Previously analyzed data showed that most TCR beta V segments were productive at a frequency of about 87% or about 30%.

Amplification used 60 Vbeta primers and 13 Jbeta primers. Sequencing used immunoSEQ multiplex PCR; TCRdb keeps in-frame clones, though not all of them. The sample has about 140,000 clones; roughly 73% are singletons. On this clone: No antigen is known for it.

V lost 6 bases and J lost 15; bases outside the gene matches: 6. Germline-derived CDR1 and CDR2 are MNHNY and SVGAGI (reference sequence). This CDR3 is 11 amino acids long. This sequence originates from a middle-aged man in good health and CMV-seronegative. This chain joins TRBV6-6 and TRBJ2-1; 9 nucleotides match TRBD1. Sequencing was done on a sample of PBMCs. The DNA of the CDR3 is TGTGCCAGCAGCCCGGGACAGGGCATGTTCTTC. It specifies CASSPGQGMFF.